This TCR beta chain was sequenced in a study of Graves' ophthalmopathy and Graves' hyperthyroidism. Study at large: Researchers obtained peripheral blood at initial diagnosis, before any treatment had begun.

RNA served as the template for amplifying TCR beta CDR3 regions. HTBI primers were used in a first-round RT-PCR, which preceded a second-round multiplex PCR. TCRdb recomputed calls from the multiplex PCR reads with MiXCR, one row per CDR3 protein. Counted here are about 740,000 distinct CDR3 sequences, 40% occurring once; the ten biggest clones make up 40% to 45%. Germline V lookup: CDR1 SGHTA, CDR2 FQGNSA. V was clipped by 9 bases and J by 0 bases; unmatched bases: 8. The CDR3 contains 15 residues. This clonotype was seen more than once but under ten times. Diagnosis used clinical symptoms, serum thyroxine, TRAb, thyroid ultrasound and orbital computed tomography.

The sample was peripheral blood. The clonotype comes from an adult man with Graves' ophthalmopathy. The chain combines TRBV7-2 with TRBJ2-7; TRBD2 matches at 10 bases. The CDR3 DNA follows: TGTGCCAGTAGTATTGGACTAGCGGCCTCCTACGAGCAGTACTTC. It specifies CASSIGLAASYEQYF.